This passage covers 9 T cell receptor beta chains from one sample sequenced in a study of T cell clonality in common variable immunodeficiency. Repertoires were generated with immunoSEQ multiplex PCR, while TCRdb's copy carries only in-frame clones and drops some. Singletons are absent from the sample, which has some 40,000 clones. Sequencing was performed on peripheral blood mononuclear cells. The receptors shown here come from a person aged 18 to 75 in good health.

This clone was counted at least ten times. The DNA ends 3 residues before the CDR3 does, and the rest of the CDR3 is filled in from the germline J gene. The chain links TRBV2 to TRBJ2-7; possibly TRBD1 for D (6 bases). CDR1 and CDR2 (germline): SNHLY, FYNNEI. This CDR3 is built from 14 residues. V was cut by 2 bases and J by 1 base, with 9 bases left in between. The sequenced CDR3 bases are TGTGCCAGCAGTGAACAGGGGCAGTCCTACGAG. Translated, it gives CASSEQGQSYE. The full CDR3 protein is CASSEQGQSYEQYF.

This clone was seen a handful of times. The CDR3 is cut off 3 residues early in the read; its end comes from the germline J gene. This chain connects TRBV7-9 to TRBJ1-2; D remains unclear. The CDR3 spans 13 residues. Germline CDR1 and CDR2: SEHNR and FQNEAQ (reference sequence). Partial CDR3 DNA: TGTGCCAGCAGCTTCCCTCCCTCCTACGAC. This translates into CASSFPPSYD. The CDR3 as a whole reads CASSFPPSYDYTF.

This clone was seen repeatedly, ten times or more. The chain's CDR3 is CASSVDARGGGYTF. The DNA read from the CDR3 is TGTGCCAGCAGCGTAGATGCCAGGGGAGGGGGC. The V and J genes are TRBV9 and TRBJ1-2, with D possibly matching TRBD1 (6 bases). The read gets to within 3 residues of the CDR3 end, and the germline J gene fills in the rest. The V gene's germline CDR1 is SGDLS and CDR2 YYNGEE. This CDR3 is built from 14 residues.

This clone has a count of ten or more. The read halts 3 residues ahead of the CDR3 end, with the missing end drawn from the germline J gene. The chain couples TRBV19 to TRBJ1-5; TRBD1 matches at 7 bases. Germline values: CDR1 LNHDA, CDR2 SQIVND (reference sequence). Germline trimming cut 6 bases from V and 4 bases from J; bases unmatched to any gene: 6. The CDR3 has 14 residues. CDR3 DNA (partial): TGTGCCAGTAGCCTACAGGGGACGAATCAGCCC. Protein product: CASSLQGTNQP. The CDR3 reads in full as CASSLQGTNQPQHF.

This clone was detected many times. Read data end 3 residues before the CDR3 end; the end is taken from the germline J gene. This rearrangement joins TRBV5-6 to TRBJ1-6; D unclear. V shed 3 bases and J shed 7 bases, with 11 bases lying between them. CDR3 size: 14 residues. Germline V gene sequence: CDR1 SGHDT, CDR2 YYEEEE. Partial CDR3 DNA: TGTGCCAGCAGCTCCTCACTGATAAATTCACCC. Residues: CASSSSLINSP. The full CDR3 protein is CASSSSLINSPLHF.

This clone came up many times. The missing CDR3 end, 3 residues past where the read stops, is filled in from the germline J gene. Other nucleotide sequences in the sample specify the same CDR3. The gene calls are TRBV20-1 and TRBJ1-2, with 9 nucleotides matching TRBD1. Trimming took 6 bases from V and 5 from J; bases not matched to a gene: 13. The CDR3 length is 15 residues. Germline V CDR1 and CDR2: DFQATT, SNEGSKA (reference sequence). The CDR3 loop reads CSARPGTGISYGYTF. The DNA read from the CDR3 is TGCAGTGCCCGCCCCGGGACAGGGATCTCGTATGGC.

This clone has ten or more counts. The read stops 3 residues short of the end of the CDR3; the missing end is completed from the germline J gene. This rearrangement joins TRBV18 to TRBJ2-5, with 9 bases that match TRBD2. V lost 4 bases to trimming and J lost 4 bases; unmatched junction nucleotides: 16. CDR3 size: 18 residues. The germline gives CDR1 KGHSH, CDR2 LQKENI. CDR3 residues: CASSLLLNGGRAIETQYF. The sequenced CDR3 bases are TGTGCCAGCTCACTATTGCTCAACGGCGGGAGGGCCATAGAGACC. Using reference TRBV18 and TRBJ2-5 for the parts outside the CDR3, the full variable domain is NAGVMQNPRHLVRRRGQEARLRCSPMKGHSHVYWYRQLPEEGLKFMVYLQKENIIDESGMPKERFSAEFPKEGPSILRIQQVVRGDSAAYFCASSLLLNGGRAIETQYFGPGTRLLVL.

This clone occurred many times. The read terminates 3 residues ahead of where the CDR3 ends, so the germline J gene completes it. The chain employs TRBV7-6 and TRBJ2-3; TRBD2 matches at 8 bases. The ends lost 5 bases at V and 2 bases at J; junction bases unmatched: 12. The CDR3 is 17 residues long. Germline-derived CDR1 and CDR2 are SGHVS and FNYEAQ. The CDR3 is CASSPSGGRPTTDTQYF. The sequenced part of the CDR3 DNA is TGTGCCAGCAGCCCTTCGGGGGGGAGGCCTACCACAGATACG.

In this sample, this clone turned up a few times. The CDR3 extends 3 residues past the end of the read, so its final part is completed from the germline J gene. V gene TRBV5-1 combines with J gene TRBJ2-3; 7 bases are a match to TRBD2. From germline, CDR1 is SGHRS and CDR2 YFSETQ. This CDR3 spans 14 amino acids. Trimming cost V 2 bases and J 1 base; bases outside gene matches: 1. Incomplete CDR3 DNA: TGCGCCAGCAGCTTCCTAGCGGGCACAGATACG. Translating gives CASSFLAGTDT. The CDR3 in full is CASSFLAGTDTQYF.